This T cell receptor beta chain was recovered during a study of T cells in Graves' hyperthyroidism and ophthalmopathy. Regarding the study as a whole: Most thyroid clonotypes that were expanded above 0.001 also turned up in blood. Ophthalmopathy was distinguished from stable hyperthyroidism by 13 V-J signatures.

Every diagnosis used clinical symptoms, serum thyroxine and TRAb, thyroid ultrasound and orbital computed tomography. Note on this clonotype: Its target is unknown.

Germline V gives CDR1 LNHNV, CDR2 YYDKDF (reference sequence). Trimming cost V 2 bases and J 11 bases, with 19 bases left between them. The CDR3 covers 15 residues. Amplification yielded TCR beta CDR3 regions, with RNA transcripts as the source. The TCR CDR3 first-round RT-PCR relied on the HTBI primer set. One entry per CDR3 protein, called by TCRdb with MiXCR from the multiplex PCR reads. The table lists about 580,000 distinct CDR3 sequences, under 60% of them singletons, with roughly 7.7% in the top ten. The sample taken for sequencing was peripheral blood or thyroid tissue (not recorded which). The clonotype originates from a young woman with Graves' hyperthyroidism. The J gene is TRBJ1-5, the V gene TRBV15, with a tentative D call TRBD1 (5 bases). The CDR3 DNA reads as TGTGCCACCAGCAGAACGCCAAGGGACGGGGAGACCCAGCATTTT. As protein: CATSRTPRDGETQHF.